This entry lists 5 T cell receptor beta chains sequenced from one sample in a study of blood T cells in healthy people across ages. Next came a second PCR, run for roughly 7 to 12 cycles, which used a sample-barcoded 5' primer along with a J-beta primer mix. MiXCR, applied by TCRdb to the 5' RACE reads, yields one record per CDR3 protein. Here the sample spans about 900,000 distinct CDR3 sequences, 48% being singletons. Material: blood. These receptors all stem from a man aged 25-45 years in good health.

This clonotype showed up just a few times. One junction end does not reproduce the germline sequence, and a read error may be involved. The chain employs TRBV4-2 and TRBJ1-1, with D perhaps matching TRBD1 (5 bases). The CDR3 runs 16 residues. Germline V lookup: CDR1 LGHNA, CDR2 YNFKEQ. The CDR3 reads CTSSQGVGKGNTEAFF. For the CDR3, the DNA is TGTACCAGCAGCCAAGGGGTGGGGAAGGGGAACACTGAAGCTTTCTTT.

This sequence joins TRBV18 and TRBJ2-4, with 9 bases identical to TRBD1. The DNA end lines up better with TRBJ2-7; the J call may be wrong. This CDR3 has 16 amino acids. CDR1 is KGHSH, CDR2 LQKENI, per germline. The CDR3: CASSPANRGLLYEQYF. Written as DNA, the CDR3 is TGTGCCAGCTCACCTGCGAACAGGGGGCTCTTATACGAGCAGTACTTC.

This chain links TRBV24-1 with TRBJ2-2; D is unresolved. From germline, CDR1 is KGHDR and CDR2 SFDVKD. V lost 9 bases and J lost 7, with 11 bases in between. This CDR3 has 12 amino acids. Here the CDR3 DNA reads TGTGCCACCGGGTACGGATACGGGGAGCTGTTTTTT. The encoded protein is CATGYGYGELFF.

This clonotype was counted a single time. CDR3 amino acids: CASSLPLPSGANVLTF. The DNA of the CDR3 is TGTGCCAGCAGCCTCCCATTGCCCTCTGGGGCCAACGTCCTGACTTTC. The chain links TRBV11-2 to TRBJ2-6; D is undetermined. This CDR3 spans 16 amino acids. Between the trimmed V and J ends, which lost 5 bases and 0 bases, there was a span of 11 bases. Germline V gene sequence: CDR1 SGHAT, CDR2 FQNNGV.

This CDR3 reads CASSYNRRVLHSGANVLTF. CDR3 DNA: TGTGCCAGCAGTTACAATCGGAGGGTGCTACACTCTGGGGCCAACGTCCTGACTTTC. The chain uses TRBV6-5 and TRBJ2-6; TRBD2 is a possible D gene (6 bases). V dropped 2 bases and J dropped 0 bases, with 17 bases sitting between them. In germline, CDR1 is MNHEY, CDR2 SVGAGI. The CDR3 has 19 amino acids.